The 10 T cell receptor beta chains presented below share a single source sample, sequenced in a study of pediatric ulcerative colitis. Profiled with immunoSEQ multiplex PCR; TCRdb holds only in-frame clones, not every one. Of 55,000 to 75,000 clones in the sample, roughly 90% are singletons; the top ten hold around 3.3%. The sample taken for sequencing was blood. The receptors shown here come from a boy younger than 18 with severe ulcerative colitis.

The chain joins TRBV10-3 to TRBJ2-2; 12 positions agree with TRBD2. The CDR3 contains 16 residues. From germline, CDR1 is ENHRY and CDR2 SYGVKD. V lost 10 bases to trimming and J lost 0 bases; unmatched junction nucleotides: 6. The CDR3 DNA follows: TGTGCCACTCTAGGACTAGCGGGACCGAACACCGGGGAGCTGTTTTTT. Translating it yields CATLGLAGPNTGELFF.

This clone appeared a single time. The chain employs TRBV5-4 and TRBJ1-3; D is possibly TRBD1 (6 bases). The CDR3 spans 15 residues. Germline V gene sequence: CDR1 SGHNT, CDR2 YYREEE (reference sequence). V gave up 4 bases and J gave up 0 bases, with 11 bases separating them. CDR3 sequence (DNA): TGTGCCAGCAGCAAGGACAGAATCTCTGGAAACACCATATATTTT. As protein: CASSKDRISGNTIYF.

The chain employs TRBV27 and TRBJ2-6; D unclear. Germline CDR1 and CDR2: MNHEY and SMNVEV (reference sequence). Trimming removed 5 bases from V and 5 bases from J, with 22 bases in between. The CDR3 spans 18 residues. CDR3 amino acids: CASSLDHWLQSRANVLTF. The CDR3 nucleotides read TGTGCCAGCAGTCTCGATCACTGGCTACAAAGTCGGGCCAACGTCCTGACTTTC. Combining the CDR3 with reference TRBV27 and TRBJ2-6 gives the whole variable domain EAQVTQNPRYLITVTGKKLTVTCSQNMNHEYMSWYRQDPGLGLRQIYYSMNVEVTDKGDVPEGYKVSRKEKRNFPLILESPSPNQTSLYFCASSLDHWLQSRANVLTFGAGSRLTVL.

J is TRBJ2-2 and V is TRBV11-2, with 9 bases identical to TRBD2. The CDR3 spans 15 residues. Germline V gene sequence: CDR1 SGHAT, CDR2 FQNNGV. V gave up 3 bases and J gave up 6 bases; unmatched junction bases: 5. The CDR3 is CASSFRGTSPGELFF. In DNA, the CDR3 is TGTGCCAGCAGCTTTAGGGGGACTAGCCCCGGGGAGCTGTTTTTT.

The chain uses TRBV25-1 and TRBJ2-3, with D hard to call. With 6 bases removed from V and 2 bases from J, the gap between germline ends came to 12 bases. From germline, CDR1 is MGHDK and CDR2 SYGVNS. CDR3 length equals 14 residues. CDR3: CASSDRPHTDTQYF. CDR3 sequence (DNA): TGTGCCAGCAGCGACCGACCGCACACAGATACGCAGTATTTT.

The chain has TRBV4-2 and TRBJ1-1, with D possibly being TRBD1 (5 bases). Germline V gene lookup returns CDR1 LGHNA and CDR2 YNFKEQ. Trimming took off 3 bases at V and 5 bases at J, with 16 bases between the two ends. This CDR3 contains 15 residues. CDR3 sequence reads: CASSHGLQGFTEAFF. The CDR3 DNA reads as TGTGCCAGCAGCCATGGCCTCCAGGGATTTACTGAAGCTTTCTTT.

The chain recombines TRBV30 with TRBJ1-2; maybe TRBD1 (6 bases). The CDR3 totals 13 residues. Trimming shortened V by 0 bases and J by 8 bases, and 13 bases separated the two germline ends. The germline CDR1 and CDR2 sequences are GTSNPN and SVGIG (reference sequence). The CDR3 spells CAWSVVGAGGYTF. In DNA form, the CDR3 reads TGTGCCTGGAGTGTAGTGGGGGCGGGAGGCTACACCTTC.

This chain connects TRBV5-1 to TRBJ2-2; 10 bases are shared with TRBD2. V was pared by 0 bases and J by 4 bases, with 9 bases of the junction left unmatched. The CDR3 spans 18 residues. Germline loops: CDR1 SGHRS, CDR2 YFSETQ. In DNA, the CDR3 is TGCGCCAGCAGCTTGGACCCAAGGACTAGCGGATTCACCGGGGAGCTGTTTTTT. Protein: CASSLDPRTSGFTGELFF.

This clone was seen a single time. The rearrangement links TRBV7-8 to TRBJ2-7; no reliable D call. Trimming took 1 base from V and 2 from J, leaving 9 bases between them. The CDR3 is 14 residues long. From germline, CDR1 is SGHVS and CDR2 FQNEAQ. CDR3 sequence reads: CASSLVGRTYEQYF. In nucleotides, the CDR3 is TGTGCCAGCAGCTTAGTGGGCAGGACCTACGAGCAGTACTTC.

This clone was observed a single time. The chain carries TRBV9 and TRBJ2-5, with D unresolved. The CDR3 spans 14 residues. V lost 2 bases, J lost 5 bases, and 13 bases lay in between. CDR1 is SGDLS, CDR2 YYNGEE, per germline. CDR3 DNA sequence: TGTGCCAGCAGCGTTCTTCTAGTTGGGGAGACCCAGTACTTC. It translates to CASSVLLVGETQYF.